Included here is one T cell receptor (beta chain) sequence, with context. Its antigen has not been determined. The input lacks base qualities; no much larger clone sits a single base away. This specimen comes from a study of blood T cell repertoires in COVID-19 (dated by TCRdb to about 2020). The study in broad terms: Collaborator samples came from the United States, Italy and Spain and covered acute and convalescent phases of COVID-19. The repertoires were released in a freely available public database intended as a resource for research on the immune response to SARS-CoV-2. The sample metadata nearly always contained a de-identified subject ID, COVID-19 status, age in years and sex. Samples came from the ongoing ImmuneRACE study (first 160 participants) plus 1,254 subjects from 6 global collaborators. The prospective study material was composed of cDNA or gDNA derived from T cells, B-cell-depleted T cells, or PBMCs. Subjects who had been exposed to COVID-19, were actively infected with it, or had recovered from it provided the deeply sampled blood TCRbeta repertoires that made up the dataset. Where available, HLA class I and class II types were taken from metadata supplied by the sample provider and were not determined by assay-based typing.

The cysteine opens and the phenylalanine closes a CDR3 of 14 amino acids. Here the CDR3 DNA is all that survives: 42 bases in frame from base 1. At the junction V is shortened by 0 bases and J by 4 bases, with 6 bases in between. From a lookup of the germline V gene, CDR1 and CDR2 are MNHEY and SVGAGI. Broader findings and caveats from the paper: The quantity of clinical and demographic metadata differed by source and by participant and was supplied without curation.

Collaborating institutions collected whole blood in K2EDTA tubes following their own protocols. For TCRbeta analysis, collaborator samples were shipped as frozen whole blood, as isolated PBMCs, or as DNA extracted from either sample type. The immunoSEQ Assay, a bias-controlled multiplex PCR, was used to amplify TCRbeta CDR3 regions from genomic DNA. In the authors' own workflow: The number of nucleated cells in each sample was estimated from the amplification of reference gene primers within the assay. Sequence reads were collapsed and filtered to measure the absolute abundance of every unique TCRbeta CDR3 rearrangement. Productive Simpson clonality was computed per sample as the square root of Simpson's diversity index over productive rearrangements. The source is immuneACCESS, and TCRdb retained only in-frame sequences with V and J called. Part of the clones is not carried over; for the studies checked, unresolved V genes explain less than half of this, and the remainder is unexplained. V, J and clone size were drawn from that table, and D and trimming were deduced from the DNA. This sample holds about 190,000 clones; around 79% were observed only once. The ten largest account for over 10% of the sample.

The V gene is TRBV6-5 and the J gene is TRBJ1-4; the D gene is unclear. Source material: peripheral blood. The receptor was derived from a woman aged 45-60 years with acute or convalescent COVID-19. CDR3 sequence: CASSYSRDNEKLFF. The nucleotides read TGTGCCAGCAGTTACTCGCGAGATAATGAAAAACTGTTTTTT.